The entry below gives a single T cell receptor beta chain sequence along with its context. The data were taken from a study of OX40 agonist ivuxolimab in advanced cancers. Trimming removed 4 bases at V and 8 bases at J, with 15 bases between. The CDR3 length is 14 residues. Germline CDR1 and CDR2: SGHRS and YFSETQ. TCRdb's copy holds only in-frame clones and misses some; the assay was immunoSEQ multiplex PCR. The repertoire holds about 49,000 clones, with roughly four fifths as singletons. This specimen was CD4+ or CD8+ T cells sorted from blood, taken in a trial of the OX40 agonist ivuxolimab. The receptor was derived from an adult with an advanced solid tumor such as melanoma, head and neck, liver or kidney cancer. The chain links TRBV5-1 to TRBJ1-4; no reliable D call. The CDR3 spells CASSPGRTGEKLFF. The CDR3 DNA follows: TGCGCCAGCAGCCCCGGACGGACTGGGGAAAAACTGTTTTTT.